The 6 T cell receptor beta chains reported below all come from one sample, sequenced in a study of blood T cell repertoires in COVID-19. Clones were sequenced by immunoSEQ multiplex PCR, and TCRdb holds only the in-frame ones, with some missing. This sample has around 46,000 clones, with over 80% found just once. The source material was peripheral blood. These receptors were taken from a man in his 70s with acute or convalescent COVID-19.

The chain carries TRBV10-3 and TRBJ1-2; no clear D gene. The CDR3 consists of 11 residues. V was cut by 2 bases and J by 8 bases, with 6 bases left in between. CDR1 and CDR2 (germline): ENHRY, SYGVKD. The CDR3 region is CAISEGEGYTF. In DNA form, the CDR3 reads TGTGCCATCAGTGAGGGGGAGGGCTACACCTTC.

The rearrangement uses TRBV18 and TRBJ1-6, with 8 nucleotides matching TRBD1. The CDR3 is made up of 13 amino acids. The V and J ends lost 3 bases and 10 bases, in that order; junction bases with no gene match: 2. Per germline, CDR1 KGHSH and CDR2 LQKENI. The chain's CDR3 is CASSPTGVSPLHF. The CDR3 nucleotides read TGTGCCAGCTCACCGACAGGGGTATCACCCCTCCACTTT.

V and J are TRBV30 and TRBJ2-1; TRBD2 agrees at 10 bases. This CDR3 region has 15 residues. Germline V gene lookup returns CDR1 GTSNPN and CDR2 SVGIG (reference sequence). V gave up 1 base and J gave up 7 bases; unmatched junction bases: 7. CDR3 residues: CAWSAGASGRNEQFF. CDR3 sequence (DNA): TGTGCCTGGAGTGCAGGGGCTAGCGGGAGAAATGAGCAGTTCTTC. Combining the CDR3 with reference TRBV30 and TRBJ2-1 gives the whole variable domain SQTIHQWPATLVQPVGSPLSLECTVEGTSNPNLYWYRQAAGRGLQLLFYSVGIGQISSEVPQNLSASRPQDRQFILSSKKLLLSDSGFYLCAWSAGASGRNEQFFGPGTRLTVL.

The J gene is TRBJ1-1, the V gene TRBV30, with a tentative D call TRBD1 (5 bases). With 2 bases removed from V and 5 bases from J, the gap between germline ends came to 9 bases. The germline V gene encodes CDR1 GTSNPN and CDR2 SVGIG (reference sequence). CDR3 length equals 12 residues. The CDR3 DNA reads as TGTGCCTGGAGTCGGGGGATAACTGAAGCTTTCTTT. This translates into CAWSRGITEAFF.

The chain uses TRBV7-2 and TRBJ2-1; the match to TRBD2 covers 9 bases. The CDR3 is 18 residues long. V was pared by 1 base and J by 0 bases, with 7 bases of the junction left unmatched. From germline, CDR1 is SGHTA and CDR2 FQGNSA. The CDR3 DNA follows: TGTGCCAGCAGCTTAGGAGCGGGGGGCTGGAGCTCCTACAATGAGCAGTTCTTC. Translation gives CASSLGAGGWSSYNEQFF. The variable domain in full, with the rest retrieved from reference TRBV7-2 and TRBJ2-1, is GAGVSQSPSNKVTEKGKDVELRCDPISGHTALYWYRQSLGQGLEFLIYFQGNSAPDKSGLPSDRFSAERTGGSVSTLTIQRTQQEDSAVYLCASSLGAGGWSSYNEQFFGPGTRLTVL.

The gene calls are TRBV7-2 and TRBJ1-2; 8 bases match TRBD1. CDR1 and CDR2 (germline): SGHTA, FQGNSA. Germline trimming cut 3 bases from V and 7 bases from J; bases unmatched to any gene: 10. This CDR3 has 15 residues. CDR3 coding DNA: TGTGCCAGCAGCTTTCCAAACGGACAGGGCGGTGGCTACACCTTC. It specifies CASSFPNGQGGGYTF.